This T cell receptor beta chain was obtained from a study of CD8 T cells in Susac syndrome. TCR beta sequencing covered blood CD8+ and CD4+ T cells. Trimming removed 8 bases from V and 4 bases from J, with 17 bases in between. The CDR3 contains 15 residues. Germline V gene lookup returns CDR1 SGHTA and CDR2 FQGNSA. The authors reverse transcribed about 0.45 to 1 ug RNA with random hexamers. Across 54 Vbeta and 13 Jbeta, TCR beta CDR3 was amplified with immunoSEQ multiplex PCR. TCRdb redid the calling of the immunoSEQ multiplex PCR reads with MiXCR, one entry per CDR3 protein. The sample consists of more than 250,000 distinct CDR3 sequences, 90% to 95% of them appearing once.

The source of this sequence is a human donor with multiple sclerosis. The gene calls are TRBV7-2 and TRBJ1-4; D is unclear. The sequenced material came from CD4+ T cells from PBMCs. For the CDR3, the DNA is TGTGCCAGCGGCTATATTGGGCGACTTAATGAAAAACTGTTTTTT. Amino acids: CASGYIGRLNEKLFF.